Reported below is one TCR beta chain. Constant-segment primers and 5'RACE yielded cDNA libraries for TCR alpha and TCR beta, each carrying sample barcodes and UMIs. TCRdb re-called the 5' RACE reads with MiXCR, one entry per CDR3 protein. The sample has approximately 560,000 distinct CDR3 sequences; roughly 17% are singletons. This entry comes from a study of T-cell memory formation after mild COVID-19. Looking at the study overall: Across donors, TCR clusters were largely donor specific.

Germline assignment: CDR1 SGHTA and CDR2 FQGTGA. The V gene lost 0 bases and the J gene lost 8 bases, with 8 bases spanning the gap. CDR3 length: 13 amino acids. The J gene is TRBJ2-1, the V gene TRBV7-3; D gene uncertain. This receptor was taken from an adult woman who had mild COVID-19 (a few samples of this study predate the infection). Cell type and time point are not known. Sequencing used PBMCs or a T cell subset sorted from them (not recorded which). CDR3 protein: CASSLTSRYEQFF. For the CDR3, the DNA is TGTGCCAGCAGCTTAACTTCGCGCTATGAGCAGTTCTTC. The whole variable domain, filled in from reference TRBV7-3 and TRBJ2-1, reads GAGVSQTPSNKVTEKGKYVELRCDPISGHTALYWYRQSLGQGPEFLIYFQGTGAADDSGLPNDRFFAVRPEGSVSTLKIQRTERGDSAVYLCASSLTSRYEQFFGPGTRLTVL.